This T cell receptor (beta chain) was sequenced during a study of blood T cell repertoires in COVID-19. In the study overall: From the United States, Italy and Spain came samples of acute and convalescent COVID-19. From T cells, B-cell-depleted T cells, or PBMCs came the material, which was cDNA or gDNA.

Those enrolled in Seattle joined during active infection and were followed longitudinally afterward. This clone was counted ten times or more. Germline V gives CDR1 SGHNT, CDR2 YYREEE (reference sequence). The CDR3 has 14 amino acids. Trimming took off 3 bases at V and 3 bases at J, with 12 bases between the two ends. In the authors' workflow: Cell counts per sample came from amplifying reference gene primers. The repertoire was sequenced with immunoSEQ multiplex PCR; TCRdb's copy has only in-frame clones and lacks some. V and J calls and clone size are copied from that table; D and trimming were computed from the DNA. The top ten hold less than 2% of the sample, which has about 410,000 clones, about 91% seen once.

What was sequenced was peripheral blood. This sequence joins TRBV5-4 and TRBJ1-1; tentatively, D is TRBD1 (5 bases). The clonotype was recovered from a woman in her 40s with COVID-19, enrolled during active disease. The DNA for the CDR3 is TGTGCCAGCAGCTACTCCCGGGGGTACACTGAAGCTTTCTTT. This encodes CASSYSRGYTEAFF.